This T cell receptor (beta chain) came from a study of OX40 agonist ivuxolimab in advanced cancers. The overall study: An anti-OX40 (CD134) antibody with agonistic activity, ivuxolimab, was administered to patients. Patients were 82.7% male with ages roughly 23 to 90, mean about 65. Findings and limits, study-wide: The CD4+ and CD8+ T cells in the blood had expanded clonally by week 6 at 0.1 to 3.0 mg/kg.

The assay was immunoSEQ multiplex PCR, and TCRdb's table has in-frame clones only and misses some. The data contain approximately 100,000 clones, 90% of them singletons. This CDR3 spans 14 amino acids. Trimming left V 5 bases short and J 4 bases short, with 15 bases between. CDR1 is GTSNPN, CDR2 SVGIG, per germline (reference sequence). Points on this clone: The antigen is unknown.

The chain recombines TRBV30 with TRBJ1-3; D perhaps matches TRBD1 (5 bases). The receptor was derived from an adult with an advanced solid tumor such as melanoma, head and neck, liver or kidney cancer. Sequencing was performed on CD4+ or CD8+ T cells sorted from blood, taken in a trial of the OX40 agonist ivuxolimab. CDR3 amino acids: CAWETGLPGNTIYF. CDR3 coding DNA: TGTGCCTGGGAGACGGGACTCCCCGGAAACACCATATATTTT.